This TCR beta chain derives from a study of cytomegalovirus exposure and HLA in healthy donors. Study outcomes and limitations: DRB1 showed the most TCR associations and HLA-C the fewest in a later analysis, as rates varied by HLA locus. TCR beta chains numbering 164 were designated cytomegalovirus-associated.

Note on this clone: Its target is not known.

13 Jbeta primers and 60 Vbeta primers were used for the PCR. Measured with immunoSEQ multiplex PCR; TCRdb has only the in-frame clones, and not every one. The sample yields over 200,000 clones, over 80% seen once. Trimming removed 3 bases at V and 3 bases at J, with 11 bases between. The germline CDR1 and CDR2 sequences are SEHNR and FQNEAQ (reference sequence). The CDR3 consists of 14 residues. This receptor was obtained from a woman aged 40 to 49 in good health and CMV-seropositive. Material for sequencing was PBMCs. The chain uses TRBV7-9 and TRBJ1-1, with D perhaps matching TRBD1 (5 bases). CDR3 in DNA: TGTGCCAGCAGCTTGGGCAGGGCAGACACTGAAGCTTTCTTT. It codes for CASSLGRADTEAFF.